The clone carrying this T cell receptor (beta chain) was recorded at least ten times. Its antigen remains unknown. This record comes from a study of CD8 T cells in ankylosing spondylitis. Study-wide results and caveats: Significant enrichment of disease-linked clones was reported in matched ankylosing spondylitis synovial fluid. One TCR beta motif, made up of 7 or 8 highly homologous variants, appeared characteristic of ankylosing spondylitis blood.

Germline lookup yields CDR1 SGHTA and CDR2 FQGNSA. CDR3 size: 14 residues. J gave up 4 bases and V 5 bases, and 6 bases lay outside the gene matches. Scientists made TCR beta libraries using quantitative 5'-RACE with molecular barcodes. TCRdb called the 5' RACE reads again in MiXCR, with one record for every CDR3 protein. The sample consists of 500,000 to 650,000 distinct CDR3 sequences, 5.3% of them appearing once. The chain has TRBV7-2 and TRBJ1-2, with 8 bases that match TRBD1. Sequenced sample: blood, either unsorted or a sorted T cell fraction (not recorded which). The source of this sequence is a male donor with ankylosing spondylitis. The CDR3 sequence: CASSPRTGPYGYTF. The CDR3 region has the DNA TGTGCCAGCAGCCCAAGGACAGGGCCCTATGGCTACACCTTC.